The source of this TCR beta chain is a study of blood T cell repertoires in COVID-19. Source study methods: By means of reference gene primer amplification, nucleated cell counts were estimated. TCRdb's copy holds only in-frame clones and misses some; the assay was immunoSEQ multiplex PCR. V and J calls plus clone size are reproduced from that table; the DNA served to infer D and trimming. The repertoire consists of some 86,000 clones, with approximately 80% occurring once and the leading ten covering more than 25%. Germline V gene lookup returns CDR1 MDHEN and CDR2 SYDVKM. Losses at the gene ends were 2 bases for V and 2 bases for J; bases not matched to a gene: 4. The CDR3 extends over 15 amino acids.

Source material: peripheral blood. This sequence was found in a woman aged 80 or over with active or convalescent COVID-19. The chain couples TRBV28 to TRBJ2-7; TRBD1 matches 9 bases. DNA for the CDR3: TGTGCCAGCAGTTTACCCGGGACAGGGACCTACGAGCAGTACTTC. Its translation: CASSLPGTGTYEQYF.